A selection of T cell receptor beta chains follows, all from one sample in a study of T-cell memory formation after mild COVID-19. TCRdb re-called the 5' RACE reads with MiXCR, one entry per CDR3 protein. The repertoire includes approximately 400,000 distinct CDR3 sequences, 20% to 25% of them detected once, and roughly 9.7% sits in the top ten. Material for sequencing was PBMCs or a T cell subset sorted from them (not recorded which). The origin of the receptors is an adult woman who had mild COVID-19 (a few samples of this study predate the infection). Cell type and time point are not known. Both conserved end residues are part of each CDR3. Fields, in order: CDR3 protein, CDR3 DNA, D gene, J gene, clone size, V gene. The D gene is left open where the match is weak. Only part of the rows carry a size: once, few, many, or a class if the clone is expanded.

CDR3 protein: CASSFHGLPQGYGYTF
CDR3 DNA: TGTGCCAGCAGTTTTCATGGCCTCCCCCAGGGGTATGGCTACACCTTC
D gene: NA
J gene: TRBJ1-2
clone size: NA
V gene: TRBV12-3/TRBV12-4

CDR3 protein: CASSFSPGQAEQYF
CDR3 DNA: TGCGCCAGCAGCTTCTCACCGGGACAGGCTGAGCAGTACTTC
D gene: TRBD1
J gene: TRBJ2-7
clone size: few
V gene: TRBV5-1

CDR3 protein: CASSTGGGRAEAFF
CDR3 DNA: TGCGCCAGCAGCACAGGAGGAGGGAGGGCTGAAGCTTTCTTT
D gene: NA
J gene: TRBJ1-1
clone size: NA
V gene: TRBV5-1

CDR3 protein: CASSQRSTAGTQYF
CDR3 DNA: TGTGCCAGCAGCCAAAGGTCTACTGCGGGTACGCAGTATTTT
D gene: NA
J gene: TRBJ2-3
clone size: few
V gene: TRBV7-9

CDR3 protein: CASSSGQTINEKLFF
CDR3 DNA: TGTGCCAGCAGCTCGGGACAGACTATTAATGAAAAACTGTTTTTT
D gene: TRBD1
J gene: TRBJ1-4
clone size: NA
V gene: TRBV11-2

CDR3 protein: CSAPPLRTAELGSPLHF
CDR3 DNA: TGCAGTGCTCCTCCCTTACGGACAGCCGAGTTAGGTTCACCCCTCCACTTT
D gene: NA
J gene: TRBJ1-6
clone size: NA
V gene: TRBV20-1

CDR3 protein: CAWSPQGSGYEQYF
CDR3 DNA: TGTGCCTGGAGTCCCCAGGGGAGTGGCTACGAGCAGTACTTC
D gene: NA
J gene: TRBJ2-7
clone size: few
V gene: TRBV30

CDR3 protein: CASSPYVGTGYPRGFEQYF
CDR3 DNA: TGCGCCAGCAGCCCCTACGTTGGGACAGGGTACCCCCGCGGGTTCGAGCAGTACTTC
D gene: TRBD1
J gene: TRBJ2-7
clone size: few
V gene: TRBV5-1

CDR3 protein: CASSLTNSPLHF
CDR3 DNA: TGTGCCAGCAGCTTAACGAATTCACCCCTCCACTTT
D gene: NA
J gene: TRBJ1-6
clone size: many
V gene: TRBV7-2

CDR3 protein: CASSLHALDVWGAGSQPQHF
CDR3 DNA: TGTGCCAGCAGCTTACATGCGTTGGATGTGTGGGGGGCTGGAAGTCAGCCCCAGCATTTT
D gene: NA
J gene: TRBJ1-5
clone size: few
V gene: TRBV7-9

CDR3 protein: CASSLTGMGSPLHF
CDR3 DNA: TGCGCCAGCAGCCTGACAGGGATGGGTTCACCCCTCCACTTT
D gene: TRBD1
J gene: TRBJ1-6
clone size: NA
V gene: TRBV4-3

CDR3 protein: CASSGSPGTGRRWVTEAFF
CDR3 DNA: TGTGCCAGCAGCGGGAGCCCCGGGACAGGGCGTAGGTGGGTCACTGAAGCTTTCTTT
D gene: TRBD1
J gene: TRBJ1-1
clone size: NA
V gene: TRBV27

CDR3 protein: CASSSQVQGPQHF
CDR3 DNA: TGTGCCAGCAGCTCTCAGGTCCAGGGGCCCCAGCATTTT
D gene: NA
J gene: TRBJ1-5
clone size: once
V gene: TRBV5-5

CDR3 protein: CASAIQGAANTEAFF
CDR3 DNA: TGTGCCAGTGCTATACAGGGGGCTGCAAACACTGAAGCTTTCTTT
D gene: TRBD1
J gene: TRBJ1-1
clone size: NA
V gene: TRBV7-9

CDR3 protein: CAIRSTAPGELFF
CDR3 DNA: TGTGCCATCAGATCGACTGCCCCCGGGGAGCTGTTTTTT
D gene: NA
J gene: TRBJ2-2
clone size: few
V gene: TRBV10-3

CDR3 protein: CASSFAAQYF
CDR3 DNA: TGTGCCAGCAGTTTCGCGGCGCAGTATTTT
D gene: NA
J gene: TRBJ2-3
clone size: NA
V gene: TRBV6-1

CDR3 protein: CASSPSAGLNTIYF
CDR3 DNA: TGTGCCAGCAGCCCCAGCGCGGGGTTGAACACCATATATTTT
D gene: NA
J gene: TRBJ1-3
clone size: NA
V gene: TRBV7-8

CDR3 protein: CASSLAGGAGPGNEQFF
CDR3 DNA: TGTGCCAGCAGCTTGGCCGGGGGAGCGGGGCCGGGTAATGAGCAGTTCTTC
D gene: TRBD2
J gene: TRBJ2-1
clone size: NA
V gene: TRBV5-6

CDR3 protein: CASGGGYTGELFF
CDR3 DNA: TGCGCCAGCGGGGGCGGATACACCGGGGAGCTGTTTTTT
D gene: NA
J gene: TRBJ2-2
clone size: NA
V gene: TRBV5-1

CDR3 protein: CASSWIRAGTLNYGYTF
CDR3 DNA: TGTGCCAGCAGCTGGATTCGGGCAGGGACGTTGAACTATGGCTACACCTTC
D gene: NA
J gene: TRBJ1-2
clone size: NA
V gene: TRBV5-6

CDR3 protein: CASSYGQGEETQYF
CDR3 DNA: TGTGCCAGCAGTTACGGACAGGGGGAAGAGACCCAGTACTTC
D gene: TRBD1
J gene: TRBJ2-5
clone size: few
V gene: TRBV6-6

CDR3 protein: CASSPNLNEQYF
CDR3 DNA: TGTGCCAGCAGCCCCAACCTTAACGAGCAGTACTTC
D gene: NA
J gene: TRBJ2-7
clone size: NA
V gene: TRBV9

CDR3 protein: CASSPQGNGYTF
CDR3 DNA: TGTGCCAGCAGTCCACAGGGTAATGGCTACACCTTC
D gene: NA
J gene: TRBJ1-2
clone size: few
V gene: TRBV6-6

CDR3 protein: CASSLLVIGRGQETQYF
CDR3 DNA: TGTGCCAGCAGTTTATTGGTTATCGGCAGGGGGCAAGAGACCCAGTACTTC
D gene: TRBD1
J gene: TRBJ2-5
clone size: few
V gene: TRBV28

CDR3 protein: CASSKGQGIPGNTIYF
CDR3 DNA: TGTGCCAGCAGCAAAGGACAGGGGATCCCTGGTAACACCATATATTTT
D gene: TRBD1
J gene: TRBJ1-3
clone size: NA
V gene: TRBV11-2

CDR3 protein: CASSPSTADRGFEQFF
CDR3 DNA: TGTGCCAGCAGCCCATCCACAGCCGACAGGGGTTTTGAGCAGTTCTTC
D gene: TRBD1
J gene: TRBJ2-1
clone size: few
V gene: TRBV9

CDR3 protein: CASFRASGSSYEQYF
CDR3 DNA: TGTGCCAGTTTTCGAGCTAGCGGCTCATCCTACGAGCAGTACTTC
D gene: TRBD2
J gene: TRBJ2-7
clone size: few
V gene: TRBV6-1

CDR3 protein: CANDRGPNTEAFF
CDR3 DNA: TGTGCCAATGACAGGGGACCGAACACTGAAGCTTTCTTT
D gene: TRBD1
J gene: TRBJ1-1
clone size: few
V gene: TRBV12-3/TRBV12-4

CDR3 protein: CASRVDPGALEPQHF
CDR3 DNA: TGTGCCAGCAGAGTAGACCCGGGGGCCTTGGAGCCCCAGCATTTT
D gene: NA
J gene: TRBJ1-5
clone size: NA
V gene: TRBV9

CDR3 protein: CASSPLENRPGELFF
CDR3 DNA: TGCGCCAGCAGCCCCCTCGAGAATCGGCCCGGGGAGCTGTTTTTT
D gene: NA
J gene: TRBJ2-2
clone size: NA
V gene: TRBV4-1

CDR3 protein: CASSQHRISGANVLTF
CDR3 DNA: TGCGCCAGCAGCCAGCACAGGATATCCGGGGCCAACGTCCTGACTTTC
D gene: NA
J gene: TRBJ2-6
clone size: few
V gene: TRBV4-1

CDR3 protein: CASTLGRVNTGELFF
CDR3 DNA: TGTGCCAGCACCCTGGGCAGGGTGAACACCGGGGAGCTGTTTTTT
D gene: NA
J gene: TRBJ2-2
clone size: few
V gene: TRBV11-2

CDR3 protein: CASSQGLAGHYNEQFF
CDR3 DNA: TGTGCCAGCAGCCAGGGACTAGCGGGGCACTACAATGAGCAGTTCTTC
D gene: TRBD2
J gene: TRBJ2-1
clone size: few
V gene: TRBV7-9

CDR3 protein: CSAMGGASSYEQYF
CDR3 DNA: TGCAGTGCTATGGGGGGGGCCAGCTCCTACGAGCAGTACTTC
D gene: NA
J gene: TRBJ2-7
clone size: NA
V gene: TRBV20-1

CDR3 protein: CASSQSAGATDTQYF
CDR3 DNA: TGTGCCAGCAGCCAATCAGCGGGAGCCACAGATACGCAGTATTTT
D gene: TRBD2
J gene: TRBJ2-3
clone size: NA
V gene: TRBV3-1

CDR3 protein: CASSLDGLGSPLHF
CDR3 DNA: TGTGCCAGCAGCCTTGATGGGCTGGGTTCACCCCTCCACTTT
D gene: NA
J gene: TRBJ1-6
clone size: NA
V gene: TRBV9

CDR3 protein: CASSVARDRVGDEQFF
CDR3 DNA: TGTGCCAGCAGCGTAGCACGGGACAGGGTTGGCGATGAGCAGTTCTTC
D gene: TRBD1
J gene: TRBJ2-1
clone size: NA
V gene: TRBV9

CDR3 protein: CSVRTSGTGEQFF
CDR3 DNA: TGCAGCGTTCGGACTAGCGGGACGGGTGAGCAGTTCTTC
D gene: TRBD2
J gene: TRBJ2-1
clone size: NA
V gene: TRBV29-1

CDR3 protein: CASSLAAGILYEQYF
CDR3 DNA: TGTGCCAGCAGTTTAGCTGCGGGGATTCTTTACGAGCAGTACTTC
D gene: NA
J gene: TRBJ2-7
clone size: NA
V gene: TRBV12-3/TRBV12-4

CDR3 protein: CASSFRVGTDTQYF
CDR3 DNA: TGTGCCAGCAGTTTCAGAGTAGGCACAGATACGCAGTATTTT
D gene: NA
J gene: TRBJ2-3
clone size: few
V gene: TRBV12-3/TRBV12-4

CDR3 protein: CASRVSPQETQYF
CDR3 DNA: TGTGCCAGCAGGGTATCGCCCCAAGAGACCCAGTACTTC
D gene: NA
J gene: TRBJ2-5
clone size: NA
V gene: TRBV12-3/TRBV12-4

CDR3 protein: CASRAPGRQLMKNCFF
CDR3 DNA: NA
D gene: NA
J gene: TRBJ1-4
clone size: few
V gene: TRBV5-1

CDR3 protein: CASSLADRVGELFF
CDR3 DNA: TGCGCCAGCAGCTTGGCCGATCGGGTCGGGGAGCTGTTTTTT
D gene: NA
J gene: TRBJ2-2
clone size: NA
V gene: TRBV5-1

CDR3 protein: CAKQETQYF
CDR3 DNA: TGTGCCAAACAAGAGACCCAGTACTTC
D gene: NA
J gene: TRBJ2-5
clone size: few
V gene: TRBV6-4